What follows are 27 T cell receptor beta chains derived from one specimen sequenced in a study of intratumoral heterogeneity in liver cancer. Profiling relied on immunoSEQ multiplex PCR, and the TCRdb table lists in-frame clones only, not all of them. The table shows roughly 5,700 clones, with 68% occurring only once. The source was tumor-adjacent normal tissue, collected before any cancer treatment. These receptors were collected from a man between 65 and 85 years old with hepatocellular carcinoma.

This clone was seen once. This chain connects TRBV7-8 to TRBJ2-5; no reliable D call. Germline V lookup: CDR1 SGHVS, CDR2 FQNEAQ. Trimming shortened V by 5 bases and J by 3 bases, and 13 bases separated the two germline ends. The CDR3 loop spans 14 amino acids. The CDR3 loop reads CASSPPVRKETQYF. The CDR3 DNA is TGTGCCAGCAGCCCACCGGTCCGGAAAGAGACCCAGTACTTC.

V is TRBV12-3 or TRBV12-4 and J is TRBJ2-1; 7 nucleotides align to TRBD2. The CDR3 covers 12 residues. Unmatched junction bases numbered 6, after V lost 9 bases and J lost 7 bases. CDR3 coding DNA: TGTGCCAGTAACGCGGGAGTGAATGAGCAGTTCTTC. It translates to CASNAGVNEQFF.

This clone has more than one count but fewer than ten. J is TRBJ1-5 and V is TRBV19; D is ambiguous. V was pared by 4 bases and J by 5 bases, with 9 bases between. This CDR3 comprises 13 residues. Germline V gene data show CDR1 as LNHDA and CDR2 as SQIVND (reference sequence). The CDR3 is CASSTGVYQPQHF. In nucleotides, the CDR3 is TGTGCCAGTAGTACTGGGGTGTATCAGCCCCAGCATTTT.

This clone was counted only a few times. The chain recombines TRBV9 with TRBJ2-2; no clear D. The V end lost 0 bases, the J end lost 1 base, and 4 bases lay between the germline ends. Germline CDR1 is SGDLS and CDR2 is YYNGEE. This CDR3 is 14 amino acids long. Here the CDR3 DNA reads TGTGCCAGCAGCGTAGGAGGGAACACCGGGGAGCTGTTTTTT. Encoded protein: CASSVGGNTGELFF.

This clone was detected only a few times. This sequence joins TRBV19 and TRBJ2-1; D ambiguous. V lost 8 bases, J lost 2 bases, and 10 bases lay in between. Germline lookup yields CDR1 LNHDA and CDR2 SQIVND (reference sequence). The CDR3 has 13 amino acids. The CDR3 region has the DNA TGTGCCAGTGGCAATTCGGCCTACAATGAGCAGTTCTTC. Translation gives CASGNSAYNEQFF.

This chain's CDR3 is CASSRNDRAVTYEQYF. In nucleotides, the CDR3 is TGTGCCAGTAGCCGAAATGACAGGGCTGTGACTTACGAGCAGTACTTC. V usage is TRBV19 and J usage is TRBJ2-7; 7 nucleotides agree with TRBD1. V gave up 6 bases and J gave up 4 bases; unmatched junction bases: 15. There are 16 residues in the CDR3. Germline CDR1 LNHDA, CDR2 SQIVND (reference sequence).

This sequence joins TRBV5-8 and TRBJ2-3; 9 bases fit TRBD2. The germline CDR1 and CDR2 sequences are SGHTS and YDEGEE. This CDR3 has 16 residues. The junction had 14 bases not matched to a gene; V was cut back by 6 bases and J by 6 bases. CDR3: CASTRGSGGSWDTQYF. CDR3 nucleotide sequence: TGTGCCAGCACCCGGGGGAGCGGGGGGTCCTGGGATACGCAGTATTTT.

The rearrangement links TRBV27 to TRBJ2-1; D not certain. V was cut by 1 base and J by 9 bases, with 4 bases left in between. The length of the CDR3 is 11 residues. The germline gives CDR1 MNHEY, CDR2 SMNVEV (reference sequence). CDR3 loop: CASSLWGEQFF. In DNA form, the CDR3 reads TGTGCCAGCAGTTTATGGGGTGAGCAGTTCTTC.

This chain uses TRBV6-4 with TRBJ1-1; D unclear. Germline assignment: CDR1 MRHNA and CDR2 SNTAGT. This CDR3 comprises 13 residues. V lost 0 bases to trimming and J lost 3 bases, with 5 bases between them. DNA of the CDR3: TGTGCCAGCAGTGACTCTTTGGACACTGAAGCTTTCTTT. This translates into CASSDSLDTEAFF.

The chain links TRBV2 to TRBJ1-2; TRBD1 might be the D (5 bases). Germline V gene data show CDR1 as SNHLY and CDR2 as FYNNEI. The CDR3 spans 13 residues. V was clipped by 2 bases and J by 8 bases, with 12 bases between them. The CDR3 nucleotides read TGTGCCAGCAGTGAACAGGGTATGGGAGGCTACACCTTC. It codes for CASSEQGMGGYTF.

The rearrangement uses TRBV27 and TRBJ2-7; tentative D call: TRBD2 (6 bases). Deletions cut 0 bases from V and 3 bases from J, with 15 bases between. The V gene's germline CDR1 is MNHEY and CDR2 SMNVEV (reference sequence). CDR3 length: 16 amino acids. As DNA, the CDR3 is TGTGCCAGCAGTTTATCGTTAGGCGGGGCACGCTACGAGCAGTACTTC. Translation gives CASSLSLGGARYEQYF.

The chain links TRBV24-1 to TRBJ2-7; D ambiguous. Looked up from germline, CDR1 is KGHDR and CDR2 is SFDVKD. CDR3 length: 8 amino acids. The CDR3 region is CAGPEQYV. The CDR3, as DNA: TGTGCAGGGCCCGAGCAGTACGTC.

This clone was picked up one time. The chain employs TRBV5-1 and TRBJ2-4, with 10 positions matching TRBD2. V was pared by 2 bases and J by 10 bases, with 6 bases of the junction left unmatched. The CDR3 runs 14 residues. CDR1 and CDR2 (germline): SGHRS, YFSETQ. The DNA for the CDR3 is TGCGCCAGCAGCTTTTCCCTAGCGGGGGATATTCAGTACTTC. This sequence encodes CASSFSLAGDIQYF.

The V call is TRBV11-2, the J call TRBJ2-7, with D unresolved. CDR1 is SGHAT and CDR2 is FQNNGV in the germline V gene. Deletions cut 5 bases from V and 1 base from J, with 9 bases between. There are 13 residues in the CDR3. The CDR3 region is CASSLYGSYEQYF. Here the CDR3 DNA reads TGTGCCAGCAGCCTCTACGGATCCTACGAGCAGTACTTC.

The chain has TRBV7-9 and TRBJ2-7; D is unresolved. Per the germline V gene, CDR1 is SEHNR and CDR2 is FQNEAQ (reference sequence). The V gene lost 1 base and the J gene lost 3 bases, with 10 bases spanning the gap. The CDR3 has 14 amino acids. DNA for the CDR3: TGTGCCAGCAGCTTAGGTACGCAGATCTACGAGCAGTACTTC. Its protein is CASSLGTQIYEQYF.

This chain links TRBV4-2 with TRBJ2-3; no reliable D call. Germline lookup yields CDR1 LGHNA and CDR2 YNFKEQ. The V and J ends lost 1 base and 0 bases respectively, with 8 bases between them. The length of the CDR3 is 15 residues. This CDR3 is CASSQAEQSTDTQYF. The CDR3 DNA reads TGTGCCAGCAGCCAAGCGGAGCAGAGCACAGATACGCAGTATTTT.

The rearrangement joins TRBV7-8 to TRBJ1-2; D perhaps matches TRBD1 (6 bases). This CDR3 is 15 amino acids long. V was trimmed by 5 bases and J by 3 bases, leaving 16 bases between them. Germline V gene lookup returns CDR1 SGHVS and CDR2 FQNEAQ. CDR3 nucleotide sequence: TGTGCCAGCAGCCCTAGTGGGGGGCAGGACTATGGCTACACCTTC. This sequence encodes CASSPSGGQDYGYTF.

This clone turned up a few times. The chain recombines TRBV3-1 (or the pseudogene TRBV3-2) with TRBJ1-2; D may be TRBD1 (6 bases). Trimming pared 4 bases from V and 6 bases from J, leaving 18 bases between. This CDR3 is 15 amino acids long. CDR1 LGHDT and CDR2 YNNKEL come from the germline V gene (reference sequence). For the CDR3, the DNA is TGTGCCAGCAGCCGGGCATGGGGGCGGGCTGATGGCTACACCTTC. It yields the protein CASSRAWGRADGYTF.

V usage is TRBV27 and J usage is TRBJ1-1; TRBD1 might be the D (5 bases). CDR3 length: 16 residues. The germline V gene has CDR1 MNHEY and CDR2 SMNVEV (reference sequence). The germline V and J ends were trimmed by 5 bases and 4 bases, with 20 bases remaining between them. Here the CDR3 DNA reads TGTGCCAGCAGTCCCCAGACCAACCGACAGTTCACTGAAGCTTTCTTT. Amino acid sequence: CASSPQTNRQFTEAFF.

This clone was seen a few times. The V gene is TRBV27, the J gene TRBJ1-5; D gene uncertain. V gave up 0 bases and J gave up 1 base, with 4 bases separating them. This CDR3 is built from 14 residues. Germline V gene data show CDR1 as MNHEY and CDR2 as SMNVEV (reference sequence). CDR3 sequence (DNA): TGTGCCAGCAGTTTATCAGTAAGCAATCAGCCCCAGCATTTT. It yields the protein CASSLSVSNQPQHF.

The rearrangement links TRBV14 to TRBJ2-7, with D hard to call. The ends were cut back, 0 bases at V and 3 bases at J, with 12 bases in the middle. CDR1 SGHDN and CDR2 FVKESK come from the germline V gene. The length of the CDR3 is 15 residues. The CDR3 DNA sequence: TGTGCCAGCAGCCAAGATCGGAATATTATCTACGAGCAGTACTTC. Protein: CASSQDRNIIYEQYF.

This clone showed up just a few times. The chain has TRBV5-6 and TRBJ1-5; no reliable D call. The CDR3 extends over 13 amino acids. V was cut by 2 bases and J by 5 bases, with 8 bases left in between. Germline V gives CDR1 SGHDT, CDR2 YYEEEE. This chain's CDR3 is CASSFGGYQPQHF. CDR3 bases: TGTGCCAGCAGCTTTGGCGGGTATCAGCCCCAGCATTTT.

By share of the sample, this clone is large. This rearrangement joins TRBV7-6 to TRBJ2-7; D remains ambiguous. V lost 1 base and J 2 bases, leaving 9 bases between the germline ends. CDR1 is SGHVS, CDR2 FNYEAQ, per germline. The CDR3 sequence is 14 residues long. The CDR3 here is CASSLEALTYEQYF. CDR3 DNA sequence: TGTGCCAGCAGCTTAGAGGCCCTTACCTACGAGCAGTACTTC.

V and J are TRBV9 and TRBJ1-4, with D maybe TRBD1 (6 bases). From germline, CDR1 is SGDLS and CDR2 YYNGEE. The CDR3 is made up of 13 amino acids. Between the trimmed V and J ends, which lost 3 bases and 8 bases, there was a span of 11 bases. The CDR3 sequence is CASSAWDNEKLFF. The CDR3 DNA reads TGTGCCAGCAGCGCCTGGGACAACGAAAAACTGTTTTTT.

CDR3 sequence reads: CASSKPGDTEQFF. The CDR3 nucleotides read TGTGCCAGCAGCAAGCCGGGGGATACTGAGCAGTTCTTC. The chain has TRBV7-6 and TRBJ2-1, with D tentatively TRBD2 (6 bases). This CDR3 spans 13 amino acids. Looked up from germline, CDR1 is SGHVS and CDR2 is FNYEAQ. V lost 5 bases to trimming and J lost 9 bases, with 14 bases between them.

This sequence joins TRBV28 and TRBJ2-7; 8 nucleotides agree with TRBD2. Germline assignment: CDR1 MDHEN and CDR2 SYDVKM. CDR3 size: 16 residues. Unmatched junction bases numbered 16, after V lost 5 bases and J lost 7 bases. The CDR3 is CASSPRGSGAPGEQYV. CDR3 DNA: TGTGCCAGCAGTCCTCGGGGTAGCGGGGCTCCGGGGGAGCAGTACGTC.

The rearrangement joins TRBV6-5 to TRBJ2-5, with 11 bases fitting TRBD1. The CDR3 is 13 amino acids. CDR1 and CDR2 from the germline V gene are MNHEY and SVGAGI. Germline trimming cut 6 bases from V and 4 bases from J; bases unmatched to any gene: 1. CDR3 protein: CASRDRGRETQYF. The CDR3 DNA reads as TGTGCCAGCAGGGACAGGGGGCGAGAGACCCAGTACTTC.